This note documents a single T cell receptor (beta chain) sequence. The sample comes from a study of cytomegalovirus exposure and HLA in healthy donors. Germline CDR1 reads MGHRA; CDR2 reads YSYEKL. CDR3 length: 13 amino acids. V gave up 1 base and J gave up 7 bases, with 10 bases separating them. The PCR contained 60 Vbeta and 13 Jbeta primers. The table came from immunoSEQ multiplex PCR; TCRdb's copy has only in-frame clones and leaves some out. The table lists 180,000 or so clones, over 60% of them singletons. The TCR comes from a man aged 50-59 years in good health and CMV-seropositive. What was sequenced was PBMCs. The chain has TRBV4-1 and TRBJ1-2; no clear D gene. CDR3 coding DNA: TGCGCCAGCAGCCAAGCCCAACTAGTTGGCTACACCTTC. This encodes CASSQAQLVGYTF.